These T cell receptor beta chains were read from a single sample in a study of cytomegalovirus exposure and HLA in healthy donors. The assay was immunoSEQ multiplex PCR, and TCRdb's table has in-frame clones only and misses some. The top ten clones hold about 16% of a sample with tens of thousands of clones, under 85% of them seen once. The sequenced sample consisted of PBMCs. All receptors derive from a woman aged 35 to 49 in good health and CMV-seropositive. Each CDR3 is given without its conserved first and last residue.

J gene: TRBJ1-5; V gene: TRBV30; CDR3 protein: AWSRRVGRVNQPQH
J gene: TRBJ2-7; V gene: TRBV5-5; CDR3 protein: ASSDTVDSHSYEQY
J gene: TRBJ2-1; V gene: TRBV10-2; CDR3 protein: ASRLAGGPSEQF
J gene: TRBJ2-1; V gene: TRBV9; CDR3 protein: ASSVAGVYNEQF
J gene: TRBJ2-1; V gene: TRBV30; CDR3 protein: AWMSGGGGEQF
J gene: TRBJ2-1; V gene: TRBV7-9; CDR3 protein: ASSLAGGRVYNEQF
J gene: TRBJ1-1; V gene: TRBV19; CDR3 protein: ASRGQLGGAF
J gene: TRBJ2-7; V gene: TRBV15; CDR3 protein: ATSREGGEDYYEQY
J gene: TRBJ2-5; V gene: TRBV27; CDR3 protein: ASSSGLAGVEETQY
J gene: TRBJ1-5; V gene: TRBV30; CDR3 protein: AWAGTGSHPQH